The 23 T cell receptor beta chains reported below all come from one sample, sequenced in a study of T-cell reconstitution after alpha-beta-depleted transplantation in children. Using unique molecular identifiers, the investigators prepared the TCRbeta library. TCRdb fed the PCR reads into MiXCR, producing one record per CDR3 protein. Of 90,000 to 100,000 distinct CDR3 sequences listed, less than 25% are singletons. The sequencing used PBMCs, collected before TCRalphabeta/CD19-depleted stem cell transplant. These TCRs come from a boy aged 2 to 10 with acute lymphoblastic leukemia, due to receive a stem cell transplant.

CDR3 residues: CASSSSTTDQPQHF. The CDR3 DNA is TGTGCCAGCAGCTCCTCAACCACGGATCAGCCCCAGCATTTT. The chain recombines TRBV7-2 with TRBJ1-5, with D hard to call. Germline assignment: CDR1 SGHTA and CDR2 FQGNSA. The CDR3 spans 14 residues. V gave up 4 bases and J gave up 5 bases, with 12 bases separating them.

This clonotype has only a few counts. The CDR3 is CASSSRTTNTGELFF. CDR3 in DNA: TGCGCCAGCAGCTCCCGGACCACGAACACCGGGGAGCTGTTTTTT. The V gene is TRBV5-1, the J gene TRBJ2-2; D gene uncertain. V was pared by 3 bases and J by 0 bases, with 9 bases between. CDR1 is SGHRS and CDR2 is YFSETQ in the germline V gene. The CDR3 contains 15 residues.

The V gene is TRBV20-1, the J gene TRBJ1-5; no clear D. CDR1 is DFQATT, CDR2 SNEGSKA, per germline (reference sequence). The V and J ends lost 4 bases and 5 bases respectively, with 18 bases between them. This CDR3 is 15 amino acids long. As DNA, the CDR3 is TGCAGTGCTAAGCGACGGAATCGAGGTGATCAGCCCCAGCATTTT. Translation: CSAKRRNRGDQPQHF.

This chain uses TRBV6-1 with TRBJ2-1; 12 nucleotides match TRBD1. This CDR3 is built from 16 residues. In germline, CDR1 is MNHNS, CDR2 SASEGT. Trimming removed 8 bases from V and 8 bases from J; junction bases left unmatched: 13. CDR3 amino acids: CASRMRPGQGAYEQFF. The CDR3 nucleotides are TGTGCCAGCCGTATGCGTCCGGGACAGGGGGCTTATGAGCAGTTCTTC.

This clonotype was observed a handful of times. This chain connects TRBV29-1 to TRBJ2-7, with D unclear. The germline V gene encodes CDR1 SQVTM and CDR2 ANQGSEA. This CDR3 has 12 residues. The V end lost 4 bases, the J end lost 6 bases, and 13 bases lay between the germline ends. The CDR3 sequence is CSVVGWTGEQYF. CDR3 DNA: TGCAGCGTTGTCGGGTGGACGGGCGAGCAGTACTTC.

This clonotype was detected many times. For the CDR3, the DNA is TGTGCCAGCAGCTTAGCGGGGCCCTCCTACAATGAGCAGTTCTTC. Translated, it gives CASSLAGPSYNEQFF. This chain connects TRBV7-2 to TRBJ2-1, with D perhaps TRBD1 (5 bases). With 0 bases removed from V and 0 bases from J, the gap between germline ends came to 6 bases. CDR1 and CDR2 (germline): SGHTA, FQGNSA. The CDR3 spans 15 residues.

This clonotype was counted only a few times. This sequence joins TRBV7-3 and TRBJ2-5; a possible D gene is TRBD2 (6 bases). Trimming stripped 5 bases from V and 4 bases from J, with 17 bases between. The germline V gene encodes CDR1 SGHTA and CDR2 FQGTGA. The length of the CDR3 is 15 residues. The CDR3 DNA is TGTGCCAGCAGCCGTGGAGGTAGCGGAGTAGAGACCCAGTACTTC. Translating it yields CASSRGGSGVETQYF.

This rearrangement joins TRBV27 to TRBJ2-1; 14 bases fit TRBD2. The CDR3 covers 17 residues. Trimming cost V 3 bases and J 8 bases; bases outside gene matches: 9. CDR1 and CDR2 from the germline V gene are MNHEY and SMNVEV (reference sequence). CDR3 region: CASSFLQGLAGVHEQFF. The CDR3 nucleotides read TGTGCCAGCAGTTTCTTACAGGGACTAGCGGGGGTGCATGAGCAGTTCTTC.

The rearrangement joins TRBV5-1 to TRBJ2-3, with 11 bases aligning to TRBD2. Germline V gene lookup returns CDR1 SGHRS and CDR2 YFSETQ. With V trimmed by 3 bases and J by 10 bases, 7 bases remained unmatched. The CDR3 is 14 residues long. The CDR3 loop reads CASSWGTSGGSQYF. The CDR3 region has the DNA TGCGCCAGCAGCTGGGGGACTAGCGGAGGGTCGCAGTATTTT.

This clonotype was detected many times. V gene TRBV12-3 or TRBV12-4 combines with J gene TRBJ2-3, with TRBD2 identical over 9 bases. V dropped 3 bases and J dropped 3; count of bases not matched to a gene: 7. This CDR3 is 16 amino acids long. CDR3 sequence: CASSLRLAERTDTQYF. The CDR3 bases are TGTGCCAGCAGTTTGCGACTAGCGGAGAGGACAGATACGCAGTATTTT.

In its sample, this clonotype was seen a few times. The rearrangement uses TRBV5-1 and TRBJ2-1, with 8 positions matching TRBD2. With 4 bases clipped from V and 10 bases from J, the junction kept 7 bases outside the gene matches. Germline V gives CDR1 SGHRS, CDR2 YFSETQ. The CDR3 length is 13 residues. The CDR3 DNA is TGCGCCAGCAGCCTAGGACTAGCTCGAGAGCAGTTCTTC. It yields the protein CASSLGLAREQFF.

Many counts were recorded for this clonotype. The chain recombines TRBV20-1 with TRBJ2-7; D might be TRBD1 (6 bases). The V end was cut by 5 bases, the J end by 2 bases, with 22 bases between. This CDR3 has 16 residues. The germline V gene has CDR1 DFQATT and CDR2 SNEGSKA (reference sequence). CDR3 sequence: CSASRGMGGGTYEQYF. In DNA, the CDR3 is TGCAGTGCTTCGAGGGGGATGGGCGGTGGGACCTACGAGCAGTACTTC.

This chain links TRBV6-5 with TRBJ2-1; 7 positions agree with TRBD2. The germline V gene has CDR1 MNHEY and CDR2 SVGAGI. The CDR3 has 16 residues. Trimming cost V 4 bases and J 7 bases; bases outside gene matches: 13. CDR3 sequence reads: CASSSSSGGAGNEQFF. CDR3 sequence (DNA): TGTGCCAGCAGTTCGTCTAGCGGAGGGGCGGGGAATGAGCAGTTCTTC.

A few counts support this clonotype. The rearrangement uses TRBV28 and TRBJ1-5; 7 nucleotides line up with TRBD1. Germline trimming cut 4 bases from V and 3 bases from J; bases unmatched to any gene: 9. The CDR3 consists of 16 residues. Germline-derived CDR1 and CDR2 are MDHEN and SYDVKM. The CDR3 region is CASSSLDRVHNQPQHF. As DNA, the CDR3 is TGTGCCAGCAGTTCTCTTGACAGGGTTCACAATCAGCCCCAGCATTTT. Drawing the rest from reference TRBV28 and TRBJ1-5, the complete variable domain is DVKVTQSSRYLVKRTGEKVFLECVQDMDHENMFWYRQDPGLGLRLIYFSYDVKMKEKGDIPEGYSVSREKKERFSLILESASTNQTSMYLCASSSLDRVHNQPQHFGDGTRLSIL.

The sample holds many counts of this clonotype. V usage is TRBV2 and J usage is TRBJ2-3; TRBD1 agrees at 7 bases. Germline CDR1 is SNHLY and CDR2 is FYNNEI. J gave up 2 bases and V 9 bases, and 11 bases lay outside the gene matches. This CDR3 spans 15 amino acids. This CDR3 reads CASSFRDRHTDTQYF. The CDR3 nucleotides read TGTGCCAGTTCCTTCCGGGACAGACACACAGATACGCAGTATTTT.

This clonotype was found many times. The V and J genes are TRBV20-1 and TRBJ2-1; D remains ambiguous. CDR1 is DFQATT, CDR2 SNEGSKA, per germline (reference sequence). This CDR3 is built from 11 residues. Trimming took 8 bases from V and 6 from J, leaving 11 bases between them. The CDR3 protein is CSRSHSNEQFF. DNA of the CDR3: TGCAGTCGCTCCCACTCCAATGAGCAGTTCTTC.

The chain joins TRBV30 to TRBJ1-1; the match to TRBD1 covers 10 bases. This CDR3 region has 15 residues. V gave up 4 bases and J gave up 5 bases; unmatched junction bases: 10. Germline V gene sequence: CDR1 GTSNPN, CDR2 SVGIG (reference sequence). The CDR3 spells CAWTPGTGVRTEAFF. The CDR3 coding sequence is TGTGCCTGGACCCCCGGGACAGGGGTTAGGACTGAAGCTTTCTTT.

This clonotype was recorded a few times. The chain couples TRBV6-1 to TRBJ2-3; 8 bases fit TRBD2. The CDR3 sequence is 15 residues long. V trimming: 2 bases; J trimming: 4 bases; junction bases outside the gene matches: 5. Germline V gene sequence: CDR1 MNHNS, CDR2 SASEGT. The CDR3 DNA is TGTGCCAGCAGTGAAAGGAGCGGGAGTCCAGATACGCAGTATTTT. Translating it yields CASSERSGSPDTQYF.

The chain couples TRBV5-5 to TRBJ2-7, with D possibly matching TRBD1 (6 bases). The CDR3 totals 12 residues. Trimming stripped 1 base from V and 5 bases from J, with 7 bases between. Looked up from germline, CDR1 is SGHKS and CDR2 is YYEKEE (reference sequence). The CDR3 spells CASSLTGNEQYF. CDR3 sequence (DNA): TGTGCCAGCAGCTTGACAGGGAACGAGCAGTACTTC.

This clonotype was seen a few times. J is TRBJ1-5 and V is TRBV5-1; D is unresolved. This CDR3 is built from 15 residues. Germline assignment: CDR1 SGHRS and CDR2 YFSETQ. Trimming pared 0 bases from V and 0 bases from J, leaving 7 bases between. In DNA form, the CDR3 reads TGCGCCAGCAGCTTGGTCCCAGATAGCAATCAGCCCCAGCATTTT. It yields the protein CASSLVPDSNQPQHF. The full variable domain, in which reference TRBV5-1 and TRBJ1-5 provide the parts outside the CDR3, is KAGVTQTPRYLIKTRGQQVTLSCSPISGHRSVSWYQQTPGQGLQFLFEYFSETQRNKGNFPGRFSGRQFSNSRSEMNVSTLELGDSALYLCASSLVPDSNQPQHFGDGTRLSIL.

Remarks on this clonotype: Just one base apart from a much larger clone, this may be a read error. V gene TRBV4-1 combines with J gene TRBJ2-2; possible D gene TRBD2, 5 bases. Trimming removed 1 base from V and 7 bases from J, with 10 bases in between. CDR3 size: 14 residues. In germline, CDR1 is MGHRA, CDR2 YSYEKL. CDR3 sequence: CASSQGTRDGELFF. Here the CDR3 DNA reads TGCGCCAGCAGCCAAGGAACTAGGGACGGGGAGCTGTTTTTT.

This rearrangement joins TRBV7-2 to TRBJ2-1; the D gene is possibly TRBD2 (6 bases). The CDR3 sequence is 15 residues long. CDR1 and CDR2 (germline): SGHTA, FQGNSA. V dropped 7 bases and J dropped 9 bases, with 22 bases sitting between them. The CDR3 region is CASNSPGLRVGEQFF. For the CDR3, the DNA is TGTGCCAGCAATTCACCGGGACTGAGGGTCGGTGAGCAGTTCTTC.

The chain joins TRBV7-2 to TRBJ2-1; D possibly corresponds to TRBD2 (5 bases). The CDR3 extends over 16 amino acids. V was clipped by 6 bases and J by 8 bases, with 23 bases between them. CDR1 and CDR2 from the germline V gene are SGHTA and FQGNSA. The CDR3 DNA follows: TGTGCCAGCAGTCCCGGTGTGTCGCCGAGGGTCGATGAGCAGTTCTTC. The encoded protein is CASSPGVSPRVDEQFF.